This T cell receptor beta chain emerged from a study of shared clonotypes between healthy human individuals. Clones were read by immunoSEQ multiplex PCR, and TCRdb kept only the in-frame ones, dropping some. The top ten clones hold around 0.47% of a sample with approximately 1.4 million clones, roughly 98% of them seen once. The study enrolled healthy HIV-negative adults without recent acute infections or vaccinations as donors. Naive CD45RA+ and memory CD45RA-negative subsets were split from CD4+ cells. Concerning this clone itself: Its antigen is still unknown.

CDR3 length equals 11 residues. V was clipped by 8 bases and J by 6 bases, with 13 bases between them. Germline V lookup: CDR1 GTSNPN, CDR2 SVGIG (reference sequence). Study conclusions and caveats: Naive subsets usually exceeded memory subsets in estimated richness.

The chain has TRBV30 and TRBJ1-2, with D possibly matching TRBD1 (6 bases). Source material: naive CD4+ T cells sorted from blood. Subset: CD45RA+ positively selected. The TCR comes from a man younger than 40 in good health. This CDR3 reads CAQGAGDGYTF. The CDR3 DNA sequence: TGTGCCCAAGGGGCAGGGGATGGCTACACCTTC.